The 8 T cell receptor beta chains reported below all come from one sample, sequenced in a study of post-analysis software for immune sequencing data (dated by TCRdb to 2014 to 2015). Preparation of the library involved PCR. The instrument was an Illumina HiSeq 2500. Unique molecular identifiers were incorporated into TCR beta cDNA libraries to reduce PCR and sequencing biases. TCRdb itself trimmed the public reads at Q25 with fastp, ran MiXCR and retained productive beta chains. A single entry per CDR3 protein holds the most common genes and DNA from its merged rows. The sample contains about 260,000 distinct CDR3 sequences, about 38% of them found a single time. The ten biggest clones cover 4% to 5.5% of the sample. These receptors are not linked to any known antigen. Beyond this particular receptor, the publication reports: Patients showed significantly higher frequencies than controls for about 5 TRBV segments, among them TRBV5-6, TRBV5-1 and TRBV20-1.

Material: blood. The receptor source for this set is a girl aged 10 to 17 with multiple sclerosis.

The rearrangement links TRBV7-9 to TRBJ2-7, with unresolved D. V lost 3 bases and J 10 bases, leaving 10 bases between the germline ends. Germline CDR1 reads SEHNR; CDR2 reads FQNEAQ (reference sequence). There are 11 residues in the CDR3. In nucleotides, the CDR3 is TGTGCCAGCAGCTTTGAGTTAGACCAGTACTTC. Translated, it gives CASSFELDQYF.

The rearrangement links TRBV2 to TRBJ1-5; D gene unclear. V was shortened by 4 bases and J by 0 bases, with 10 bases between the two germline ends. The V gene's germline CDR1 is SNHLY and CDR2 FYNNEI. The CDR3 spans 15 residues. For the CDR3, the DNA is TGTGCCAGCAGTGGCAGGTCGTATAGCAATCAGCCCCAGCATTTT. Its protein product is CASSGRSYSNQPQHF.

Ten or more counts support this clonotype. This chain uses TRBV15 with TRBJ2-5; D is unclear. Trimming removed 0 bases at V and 5 bases at J, with 7 bases between. The germline gives CDR1 LNHNV, CDR2 YYDKDF (reference sequence). The CDR3 runs to 13 residues. The CDR3 is CATSRDKRETQYF. The CDR3 DNA reads TGTGCCACCAGCAGAGATAAGAGGGAGACCCAGTACTTC.

V and J are TRBV9 and TRBJ2-1; tentatively, D is TRBD2 (5 bases). The CDR3 length is 13 residues. Looked up from germline, CDR1 is SGDLS and CDR2 is YYNGEE. The V end lost 4 bases, the J end lost 9 bases, and 14 bases lay between the germline ends. The CDR3 coding sequence is TGTGCCAGCAGCCCTTCTGTAGGGAGTGAGCAGTTCTTC. Translated, it gives CASSPSVGSEQFF.

In regard to this clonotype: This may be a read error: a much more frequent sequence differs by one nucleotide. The chain couples TRBV19 to TRBJ1-5, with 8 positions matching TRBD1. The CDR3 is 15 amino acids. From germline, CDR1 is LNHDA and CDR2 SQIVND (reference sequence). DNA for the CDR3: TGTGCCAGTAGTATTCGGACAGGGATGAATCAGCTCCAGCATTTT. Encoded protein: CASSIRTGMNQLQHF. The whole variable domain, remainder taken from reference TRBV19 and TRBJ1-5, is DGGITQSPKYLFRKEGQNVTLSCEQNLNHDAMYWYRQDPGQGLRLIYYSQIVNDFQKGDIAEGYSVSREKKESFPLTVTSAQKNPTAFYLCASSIRTGMNQLQHFGDGTRLSIL.

This clonotype was detected many times. The J gene is TRBJ2-3, the V gene TRBV5-6; D may be TRBD2 (5 bases). This CDR3 is 12 amino acids long. Trimming took 6 bases from V and 6 from J, leaving 11 bases between them. Germline loops: CDR1 SGHDT, CDR2 YYEEEE. CDR3: CASMGSADTQYF. The CDR3, as DNA: TGTGCCAGCATGGGTAGCGCCGATACGCAGTATTTT.

This clonotype was recorded a few times. The CDR3 DNA follows: TGTGCCAGCAGCACTAGGGGGATCGGGGAGCTGTTTTTT. It is translated as CASSTRGIGELFF. V is TRBV28 and J is TRBJ2-2; tentative D call: TRBD1 (6 bases). The ends were cut back, 6 bases at V and 7 bases at J, with 12 bases in the middle. The CDR3 extends over 13 amino acids. CDR1 and CDR2 from the germline V gene are MDHEN and SYDVKM.

As to this clonotype: A single base separates this from a much larger clone, so it may be a read error. The genes are TRBV24-1 and TRBJ2-6, with D maybe TRBD1 (5 bases). CDR1 KGHDR and CDR2 SFDVKD come from the germline V gene. This CDR3 is 14 amino acids long. The DNA of the CDR3 is TGTGCCACCAGTTCCACCTCTGGGGCCAACGTCCGGACTTTC. Encoded protein: CATSSTSGANVRTF.